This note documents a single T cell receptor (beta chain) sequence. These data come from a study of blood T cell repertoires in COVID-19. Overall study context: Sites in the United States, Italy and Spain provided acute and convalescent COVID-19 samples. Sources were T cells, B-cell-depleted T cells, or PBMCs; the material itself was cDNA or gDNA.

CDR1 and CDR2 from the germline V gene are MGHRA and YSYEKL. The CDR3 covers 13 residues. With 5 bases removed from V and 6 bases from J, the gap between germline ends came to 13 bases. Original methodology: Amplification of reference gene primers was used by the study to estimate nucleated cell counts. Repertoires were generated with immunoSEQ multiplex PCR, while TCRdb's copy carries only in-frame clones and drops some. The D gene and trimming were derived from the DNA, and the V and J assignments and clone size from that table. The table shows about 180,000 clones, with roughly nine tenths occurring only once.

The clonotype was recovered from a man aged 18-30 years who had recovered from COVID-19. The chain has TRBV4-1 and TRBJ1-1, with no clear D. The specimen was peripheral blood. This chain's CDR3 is CASSYGPGAEAFF. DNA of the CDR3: TGCGCCAGCAGCTACGGGCCCGGGGCTGAAGCTTTCTTT.